The present TCR beta chain was sequenced within a study of cytomegalovirus exposure and HLA in healthy donors. Study-wide context: In an early release, HLA-typed donors contributed 90 million or so unique TCR sequences. General study findings and limits: Later on, an analysis tied over 15,000 TCR beta sequences to HLA alleles at 0.05 false discovery rate. The authors considered a cluster of highly shared sequence variants likely to be a sequencing artifact.

A multiplex PCR was run with 60 Vbeta primers and 13 Jbeta primers. Assay used: immunoSEQ multiplex PCR; TCRdb lists only in-frame clones, some missing. The sample lists about 130,000 clones; 60% to 85% were seen once. This CDR3 spans 14 amino acids. Germline CDR1 is MNHEY and CDR2 is SVGAGI. V lost 0 bases and J lost 2, with 8 bases in between. Details on this clone: Its antigen is unknown.

Sequencing was performed on PBMCs. The TCR comes from a man aged 30 to 45 in good health and CMV-seronegative. This chain links TRBV6-5 with TRBJ2-7; D is ambiguous. The CDR3 loop is CASSYSPGPYEQYF. As DNA, the CDR3 is TGTGCCAGCAGTTACTCCCCAGGTCCCTACGAGCAGTACTTC.